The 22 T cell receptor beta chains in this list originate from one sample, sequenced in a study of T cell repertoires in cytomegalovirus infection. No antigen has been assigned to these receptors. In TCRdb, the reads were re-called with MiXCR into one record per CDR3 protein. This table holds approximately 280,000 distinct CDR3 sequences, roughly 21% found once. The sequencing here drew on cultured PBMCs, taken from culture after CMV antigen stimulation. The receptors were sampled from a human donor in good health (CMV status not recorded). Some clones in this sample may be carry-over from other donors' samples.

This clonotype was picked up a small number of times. The CDR3 loop reads CASSSGAGNQPQHF. CDR3 coding DNA: TGTGCCAGCAGTTCCGGTGCTGGGAATCAGCCCCAGCATTTT. This rearrangement joins TRBV27 to TRBJ1-5; D call uncertain. The V gene lost 4 bases and the J gene lost 4 bases, with 11 bases spanning the gap. The CDR3 runs to 14 residues. Germline V gene sequence: CDR1 MNHEY, CDR2 SMNVEV (reference sequence).

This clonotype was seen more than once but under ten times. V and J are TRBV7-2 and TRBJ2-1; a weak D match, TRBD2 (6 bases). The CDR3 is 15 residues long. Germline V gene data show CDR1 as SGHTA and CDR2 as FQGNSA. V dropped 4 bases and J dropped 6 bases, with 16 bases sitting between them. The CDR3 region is CASSSRDFWLNEQFF. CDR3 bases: TGTGCCAGCAGCTCCCGGGACTTCTGGCTCAATGAGCAGTTCTTC.

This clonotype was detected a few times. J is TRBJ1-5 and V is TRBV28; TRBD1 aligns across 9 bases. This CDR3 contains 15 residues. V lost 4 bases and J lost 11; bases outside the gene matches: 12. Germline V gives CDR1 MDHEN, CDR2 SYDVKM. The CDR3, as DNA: TGTGCCAGCAGTTCGTTGGGACAGGGCGGAAGGGCCCAGCATTTT. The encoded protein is CASSSLGQGGRAQHF.

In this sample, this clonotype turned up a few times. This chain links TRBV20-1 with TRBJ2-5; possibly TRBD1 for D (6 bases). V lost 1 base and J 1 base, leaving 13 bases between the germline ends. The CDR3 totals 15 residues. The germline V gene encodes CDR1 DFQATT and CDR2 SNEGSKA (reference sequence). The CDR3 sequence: CSARVARGPQETQYF. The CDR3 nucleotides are TGCAGTGCTAGAGTGGCCAGGGGCCCCCAAGAGACCCAGTACTTC.

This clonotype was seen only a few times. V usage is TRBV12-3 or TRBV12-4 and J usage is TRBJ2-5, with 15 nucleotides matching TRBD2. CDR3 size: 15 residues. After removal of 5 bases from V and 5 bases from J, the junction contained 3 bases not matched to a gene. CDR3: CASSPGTSGGETQYF. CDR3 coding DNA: TGTGCCAGCAGTCCTGGGACTAGCGGGGGGGAGACCCAGTACTTC.

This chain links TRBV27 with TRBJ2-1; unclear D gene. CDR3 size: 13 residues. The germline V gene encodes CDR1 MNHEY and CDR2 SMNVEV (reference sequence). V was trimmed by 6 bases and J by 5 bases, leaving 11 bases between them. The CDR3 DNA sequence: TGTGCCAGCAGGGAGTGGCCAGACAATGAGCAGTTCTTC. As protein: CASREWPDNEQFF.

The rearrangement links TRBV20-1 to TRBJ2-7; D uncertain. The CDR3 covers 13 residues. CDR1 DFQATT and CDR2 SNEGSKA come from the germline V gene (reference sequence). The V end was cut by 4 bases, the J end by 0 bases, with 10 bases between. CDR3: CSAKAPSSYEQYF. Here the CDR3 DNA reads TGCAGTGCTAAAGCCCCAAGCTCCTACGAGCAGTACTTC.

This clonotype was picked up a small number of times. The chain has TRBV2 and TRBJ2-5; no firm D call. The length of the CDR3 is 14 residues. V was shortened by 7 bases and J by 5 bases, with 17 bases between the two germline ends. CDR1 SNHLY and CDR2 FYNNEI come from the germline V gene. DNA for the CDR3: TGTGCCAGCAAGGGCCTTTTATCGGGCGAGACCCAGTACTTC. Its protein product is CASKGLLSGETQYF.

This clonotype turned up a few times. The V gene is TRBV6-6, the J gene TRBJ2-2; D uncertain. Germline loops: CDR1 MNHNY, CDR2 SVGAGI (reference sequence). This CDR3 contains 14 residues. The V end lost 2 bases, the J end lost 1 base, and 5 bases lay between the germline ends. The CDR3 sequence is CASSYPRNTGELFF. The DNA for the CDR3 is TGTGCCAGCAGTTACCCCAGGAACACCGGGGAGCTGTTTTTT.

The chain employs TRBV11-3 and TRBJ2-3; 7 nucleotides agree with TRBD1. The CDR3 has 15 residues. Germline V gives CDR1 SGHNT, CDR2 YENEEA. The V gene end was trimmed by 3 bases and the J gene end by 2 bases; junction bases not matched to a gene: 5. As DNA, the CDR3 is TGTGCCAGCAGCTTTCGGACAGGTTTCACAGATACGCAGTATTTT. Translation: CASSFRTGFTDTQYF.

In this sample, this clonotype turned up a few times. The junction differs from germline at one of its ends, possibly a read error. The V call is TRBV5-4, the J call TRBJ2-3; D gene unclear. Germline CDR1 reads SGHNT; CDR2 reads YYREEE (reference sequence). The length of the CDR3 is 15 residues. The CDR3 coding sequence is TGTTCCAGCAGCCCGTCCGGGCTGCTCACAGATACGCAGTATTTT. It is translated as CSSSPSGLLTDTQYF. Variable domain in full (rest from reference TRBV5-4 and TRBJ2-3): ETGVTQSPTHLIKTRGQQVTLRCSSQSGHNTVSWYQQALGQGPQFIFQYYREEENGRGNFPPRFSGLQFPNYSSELNVNALELDDSALYLCSSSPSGLLTDTQYFGPGTRLTVL.

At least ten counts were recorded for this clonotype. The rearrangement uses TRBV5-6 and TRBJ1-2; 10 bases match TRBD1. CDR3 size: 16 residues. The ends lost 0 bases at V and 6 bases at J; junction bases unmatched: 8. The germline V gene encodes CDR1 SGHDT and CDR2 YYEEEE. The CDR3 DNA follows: TGTGCCAGCAGCTTGGATTTTCGGACAGGGGGTCATGGCTACACCTTC. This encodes CASSLDFRTGGHGYTF.

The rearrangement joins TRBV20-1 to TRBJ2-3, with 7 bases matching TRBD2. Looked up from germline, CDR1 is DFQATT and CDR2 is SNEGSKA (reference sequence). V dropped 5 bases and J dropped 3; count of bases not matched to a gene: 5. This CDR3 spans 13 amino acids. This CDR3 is CSARGSMTDTQYF. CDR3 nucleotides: TGCAGTGCTCGCGGGAGTATGACAGATACGCAGTATTTT.

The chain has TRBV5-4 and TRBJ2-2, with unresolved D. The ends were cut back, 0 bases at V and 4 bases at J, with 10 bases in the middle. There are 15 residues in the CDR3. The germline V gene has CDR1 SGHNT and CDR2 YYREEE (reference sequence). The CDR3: CASSLEGWSTGELFF. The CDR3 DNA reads TGTGCCAGCAGCTTGGAGGGATGGAGCACCGGGGAGCTGTTTTTT.

The CDR3 spells CASSFWSLGDEQFF. In DNA form, the CDR3 reads TGTGCCAGTAGTTTTTGGTCGCTGGGCGATGAGCAGTTCTTC. V and J are TRBV19 and TRBJ2-1; D remains ambiguous. CDR3 length equals 14 residues. V lost 5 bases to trimming and J lost 8 bases, with 16 bases between them. Per the germline V gene, CDR1 is LNHDA and CDR2 is SQIVND (reference sequence).

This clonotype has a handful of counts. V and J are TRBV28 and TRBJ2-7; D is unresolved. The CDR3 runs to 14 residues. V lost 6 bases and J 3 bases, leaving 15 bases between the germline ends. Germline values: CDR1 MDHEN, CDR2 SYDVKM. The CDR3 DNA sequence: TGTGCCAGCAGCCCCCCTGATAGCTACTACGAGCAGTACGTC. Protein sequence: CASSPPDSYYEQYV.

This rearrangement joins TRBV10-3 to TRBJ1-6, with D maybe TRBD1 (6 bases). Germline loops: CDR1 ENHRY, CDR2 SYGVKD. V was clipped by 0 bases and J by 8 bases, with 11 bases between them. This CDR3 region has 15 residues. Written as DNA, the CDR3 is TGTGCCATCAGTGAGTCTGCAGGGGAACATTCACCCCTCCACTTT. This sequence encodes CAISESAGEHSPLHF.

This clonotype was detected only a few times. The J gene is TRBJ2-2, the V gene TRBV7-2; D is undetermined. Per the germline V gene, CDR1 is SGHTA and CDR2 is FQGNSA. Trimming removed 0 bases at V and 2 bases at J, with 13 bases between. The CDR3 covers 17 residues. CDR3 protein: CASSLAFSTLNTGELFF. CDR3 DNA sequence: TGTGCCAGCAGCTTAGCCTTCTCGACTCTTAACACCGGGGAGCTGTTTTTT.

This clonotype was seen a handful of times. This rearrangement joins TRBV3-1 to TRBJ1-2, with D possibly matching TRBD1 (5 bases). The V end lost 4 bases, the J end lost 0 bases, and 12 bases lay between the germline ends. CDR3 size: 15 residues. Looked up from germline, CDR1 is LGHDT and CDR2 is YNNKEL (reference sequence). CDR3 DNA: TGTGCCAGCAGCCCCGGACACGCTGCTAACTATGGCTACACCTTC. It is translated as CASSPGHAANYGYTF.

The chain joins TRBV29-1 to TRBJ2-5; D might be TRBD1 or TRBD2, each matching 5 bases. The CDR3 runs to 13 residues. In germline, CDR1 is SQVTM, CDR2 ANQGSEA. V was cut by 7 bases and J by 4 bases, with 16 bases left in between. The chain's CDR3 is CSGDRGLGETQYF. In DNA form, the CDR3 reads TGCAGCGGCGACCGGGGCCTGGGAGAGACCCAGTACTTC.

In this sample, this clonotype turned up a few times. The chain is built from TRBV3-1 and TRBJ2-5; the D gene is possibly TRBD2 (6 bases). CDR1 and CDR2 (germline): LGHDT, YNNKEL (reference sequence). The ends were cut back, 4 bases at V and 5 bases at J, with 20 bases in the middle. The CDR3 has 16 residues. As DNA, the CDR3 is TGTGCCAGCAGCCCCGCGGGACGGCCAAAACGGGAGACCCAGTACTTC. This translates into CASSPAGRPKRETQYF.

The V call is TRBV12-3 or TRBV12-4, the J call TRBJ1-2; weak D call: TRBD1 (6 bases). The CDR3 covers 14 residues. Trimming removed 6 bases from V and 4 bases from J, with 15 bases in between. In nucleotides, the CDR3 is TGTGCCAGCAGCCTGGACAGCCAATTCTATGGCTACACCTTC. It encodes CASSLDSQFYGYTF.